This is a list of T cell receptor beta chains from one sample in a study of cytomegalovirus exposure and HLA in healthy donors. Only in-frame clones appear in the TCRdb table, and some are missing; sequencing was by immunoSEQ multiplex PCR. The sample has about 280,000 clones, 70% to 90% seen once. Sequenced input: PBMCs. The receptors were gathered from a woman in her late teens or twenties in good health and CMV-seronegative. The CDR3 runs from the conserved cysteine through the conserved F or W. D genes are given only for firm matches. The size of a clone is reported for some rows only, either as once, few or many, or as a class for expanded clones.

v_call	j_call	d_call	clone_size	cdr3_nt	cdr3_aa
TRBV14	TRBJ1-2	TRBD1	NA	TGTGCCAGCAGCCGGGGGACAGGGGGCTTATATGGCTACACCTTC	CASSRGTGGLYGYTF
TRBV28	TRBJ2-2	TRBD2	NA	TGTGCCAGCATAAGACTAGCGGGGTTCGCGAACACCGGGGAGCTGTTTTTT	CASIRLAGFANTGELFF
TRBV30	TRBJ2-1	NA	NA	TGTGCCTGGAGTGTACCAGGGAGGAATGAGCAGTTCTTC	CAWSVPGRNEQFF
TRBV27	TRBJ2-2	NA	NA	TGTGCCAGCAGTTTACAGGGCTCGAACACCGGGGAGCTGTTTTTT	CASSLQGSNTGELFF
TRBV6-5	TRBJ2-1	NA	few	TGTGCCAGTCGGCTCCGTCGGGTCAACAATGAGCAGTTCTTC	CASRLRRVNNEQFF
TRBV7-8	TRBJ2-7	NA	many	TGTGCCAGCAGCTTATTCGAGGGTCCGCACGAGCAGTACTTC	CASSLFEGPHEQYF
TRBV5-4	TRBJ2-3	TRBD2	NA	TGTGCCAGCAGCTTGGGCGGGAGGAACACAGATACGCAGTATTTT	CASSLGGRNTDTQYF
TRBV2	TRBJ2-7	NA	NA	TGTGCCAGCAGTTACGGAGGGCGCGAGCAGTACTTC	CASSYGGREQYF
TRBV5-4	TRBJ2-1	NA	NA	TGTGCCAGCAGGGCCGGGACTGGCTCCATCAATGAGCAGTTCTTC	CASRAGTGSINEQFF
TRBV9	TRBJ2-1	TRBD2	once	TGTGCCAGCAGCGTAACCTTGGCTAGCGGTAGCTCCTACAATGAGCAGTTCTTC	CASSVTLASGSSYNEQFF